This T cell receptor beta chain is from a study of cytomegalovirus exposure and HLA in healthy donors. Study-level information: Early on, a data release was issued that held some 91 million unique TCRs from HLA-typed donors.

Worth noting for this clone: What it recognizes is unknown.

PCR involved 60 Vbeta and 13 Jbeta primers. Data came from immunoSEQ multiplex PCR; TCRdb stores just in-frame clones and leaves some out. The data hold about 160,000 clones, with around four fifths observed a single time. Study results and caveats: As a later analysis showed, a missense DCLRE1C variant was linked to trimming of TCR beta V- and J-genes.

Each of the donors was a healthy bone marrow donor. This clonotype was obtained from a woman aged 45-65 years in good health and CMV-seronegative. The sequenced sample consisted of PBMCs.

As DNA, the CDR3 is TGTGCCAGCAGTTTGACCCGGGAGACCTCTAACTATGGCTACACCTTC. Its protein product is CASSLTRETSNYGYTF. J is TRBJ1-2 and V is TRBV27; unclear D gene. CDR3 length equals 16 residues. Trimming left V 3 bases short and J 0 bases short, with 14 bases between. The V gene's germline CDR1 is MNHEY and CDR2 SMNVEV (reference sequence).